The 19 T cell receptor beta chains below come from one sample, sequenced in a study of cytomegalovirus exposure and HLA in healthy donors. Profiled with immunoSEQ multiplex PCR; TCRdb holds only in-frame clones, not every one. The sample holds about 130,000 clones, roughly 89% seen once. Material for sequencing was PBMCs. The receptors shown here come from a woman aged 18 to 35 in good health and CMV-seronegative.

This chain connects TRBV6-1 to TRBJ2-7, with 9 bases identical to TRBD2. The V gene's germline CDR1 is MNHNS and CDR2 SASEGT. V was pared by 0 bases and J by 5 bases, with 5 bases of the junction left unmatched. The CDR3 consists of 15 residues. The CDR3 sequence is CASSEALSGGHEQYV. The CDR3 DNA sequence: TGTGCCAGCAGTGAAGCGTTGAGCGGGGGGCACGAGCAGTACGTC.

For the CDR3, the DNA is TGTGCCAGCAGGCCGGGACACTCGGGTGAAAAACTGTTTTTT. Translated, it gives CASRPGHSGEKLFF. The chain has TRBV2 and TRBJ1-4, with D possibly TRBD1 on 6 matching bases. Per the germline V gene, CDR1 is SNHLY and CDR2 is FYNNEI. The CDR3 is 14 amino acids. V lost 6 bases and J 7 bases, leaving 15 bases between the germline ends.

The chain combines TRBV30 with TRBJ1-2; D unresolved. Trimming shortened V by 0 bases and J by 2 bases, and 10 bases separated the two germline ends. This CDR3 has 14 amino acids. In germline, CDR1 is GTSNPN, CDR2 SVGIG (reference sequence). The CDR3 loop reads CAWSVTAGNYGYTF. The CDR3 nucleotides are TGTGCCTGGAGTGTGACCGCAGGAAACTATGGCTACACCTTC.

This clone was counted a single time. The chain joins TRBV2 to TRBJ2-2, with D unresolved. The germline CDR1 and CDR2 sequences are SNHLY and FYNNEI. V was shortened by 7 bases and J by 1 base, with 10 bases between the two germline ends. This CDR3 contains 14 residues. CDR3 bases: TGTGCCAGCATCCTCCTAGGGAACACCGGGGAGCTGTTTTTT. Amino acids: CASILLGNTGELFF.

The rearrangement joins TRBV27 to TRBJ1-1; D is uncertain. Trimming shortened V by 3 bases and J by 4 bases, and 12 bases separated the two germline ends. The CDR3 covers 14 residues. The germline gives CDR1 MNHEY, CDR2 SMNVEV (reference sequence). This CDR3 reads CASSFFAGTTEAFF. The CDR3 coding sequence is TGTGCCAGCAGTTTCTTTGCAGGAACCACTGAAGCTTTCTTT.

This rearrangement joins TRBV27 to TRBJ1-5; no clear D gene. V was trimmed by 3 bases and J by 3 bases, leaving 6 bases between them. CDR3 length: 13 residues. Germline V CDR1 and CDR2: MNHEY, SMNVEV (reference sequence). CDR3 bases: TGTGCCAGCAGTTTGGGCCTCAATCAGCCCCAGCATTTT. This sequence encodes CASSLGLNQPQHF.

V is TRBV6-6 and J is TRBJ1-5; possible D gene TRBD1, 5 bases. V shed 6 bases and J shed 4 bases, with 16 bases lying between them. The germline V gene has CDR1 MNHNY and CDR2 SVGAGI (reference sequence). The CDR3 is 15 residues long. The DNA of the CDR3 is TGTGCCAGCAGGGCCTCGGGGGACTTTAATCAGCCCCAGCATTTT. Translation gives CASRASGDFNQPQHF.

The V call is TRBV4-2, the J call TRBJ1-5; D gene ambiguous. Germline assignment: CDR1 LGHNA and CDR2 YNFKEQ. The CDR3 sequence is 13 residues long. V was shortened by 0 bases and J by 7 bases, with 7 bases between the two germline ends. CDR3 protein: CASSQDSGQPQHF. CDR3 nucleotides: TGTGCCAGCAGCCAAGATTCGGGACAGCCCCAGCATTTT.

A single count supports this clone. The chain couples TRBV7-2 to TRBJ2-1, with TRBD2 matching 12 bases. Germline CDR1 and CDR2: SGHTA and FQGNSA. This CDR3 comprises 17 residues. The trim removed 3 bases at V and 9 bases at J, leaving 12 bases unmatched. The CDR3 here is CASSFSVGLAGGFEQFF. For the CDR3, the DNA is TGTGCCAGCAGCTTTAGTGTGGGTCTAGCGGGAGGGTTTGAGCAGTTCTTC. The whole variable domain, filled in from reference TRBV7-2 and TRBJ2-1, reads GAGVSQSPSNKVTEKGKDVELRCDPISGHTALYWYRQSLGQGLEFLIYFQGNSAPDKSGLPSDRFSAERTGGSVSTLTIQRTQQEDSAVYLCASSFSVGLAGGFEQFFGPGTRLTVL.

The V gene is TRBV28, the J gene TRBJ2-1, with 8 bases fitting TRBD2. Losses at the gene ends were 10 bases for V and 6 bases for J; bases not matched to a gene: 14. Germline V lookup: CDR1 MDHEN, CDR2 SYDVKM. This CDR3 comprises 15 residues. The CDR3 sequence is CATRRSSGVGNEQFF. CDR3 DNA sequence: TGTGCCACCAGAAGGAGTAGCGGGGTGGGCAATGAGCAGTTCTTC.

This chain connects TRBV30 to TRBJ1-6, with 12 bases that match TRBD1. The CDR3 loop spans 17 amino acids. CDR1 GTSNPN and CDR2 SVGIG come from the germline V gene (reference sequence). The V gene end was trimmed by 5 bases and the J gene end by 4 bases; junction bases not matched to a gene: 9. The CDR3 loop is CAWYPGQGAAYNSPLHF. DNA of the CDR3: TGTGCCTGGTATCCGGGACAGGGGGCCGCATATAATTCACCCCTCCACTTT.

The V call is TRBV5-4, the J call TRBJ2-3, with D possibly being TRBD2 (6 bases). CDR1 and CDR2 (germline): SGHNT, YYREEE (reference sequence). The CDR3 extends over 13 amino acids. Between the trimmed V and J ends, which lost 1 base and 4 bases, there was a span of 7 bases. The CDR3 DNA reads as TGTGCCAGCAGCTTGTGGGGGGCAGATACGCAGTATTTT. Translation: CASSLWGADTQYF. Full variable domain (remainder filled in from reference TRBV5-4 and TRBJ2-3): ETGVTQSPTHLIKTRGQQVTLRCSSQSGHNTVSWYQQALGQGPQFIFQYYREEENGRGNFPPRFSGLQFPNYSSELNVNALELDDSALYLCASSLWGADTQYFGPGTRLTVL.

The V and J genes are TRBV28 and TRBJ1-1; TRBD1 agrees at 7 bases. Germline CDR1 reads MDHEN; CDR2 reads SYDVKM. Trimming removed 7 bases from V and 5 bases from J; junction bases left unmatched: 10. The CDR3 sequence is 14 residues long. The CDR3 DNA reads as TGTGCCAGCACCCTAGGGCCAGGGGGAACTGAAGCTTTCTTT. It specifies CASTLGPGGTEAFF.

The chain carries TRBV6-6 and TRBJ1-5; no definite D call. The germline V gene has CDR1 MNHNY and CDR2 SVGAGI (reference sequence). There are 14 residues in the CDR3. Trimming left V 6 bases short and J 0 bases short, with 9 bases between. CDR3 nucleotide sequence: TGTGCCAGCAGCCCCCAGGTTAGCAATCAGCCCCAGCATTTT. This encodes CASSPQVSNQPQHF.

V and J are TRBV14 and TRBJ2-2; weak D call: TRBD1 (6 bases). The CDR3 is made up of 13 amino acids. Germline V gives CDR1 SGHDN, CDR2 FVKESK. The V and J ends lost 3 bases and 8 bases respectively, with 10 bases between them. The CDR3 here is CASSHTRGGELFF. The CDR3 DNA reads TGTGCCAGCAGCCACACCAGGGGTGGGGAGCTGTTTTTT.

The gene calls are TRBV6-1 and TRBJ2-1, with 7 bases matching TRBD2. Trimming cost V 4 bases and J 1 base; bases outside gene matches: 4. This CDR3 comprises 15 residues. The germline CDR1 and CDR2 sequences are MNHNS and SASEGT. The CDR3 reads CASSGGGSSYNEQFF. CDR3 sequence (DNA): TGTGCCAGCAGTGGAGGCGGGAGTTCCTACAATGAGCAGTTCTTC.

In this sample, this clone turned up a few times. The gene calls are TRBV7-6 and TRBJ2-7; TRBD2 agrees at 7 bases. Looked up from germline, CDR1 is SGHVS and CDR2 is FNYEAQ. Trimming removed 6 bases from V and 2 bases from J; junction bases left unmatched: 7. This CDR3 spans 14 amino acids. The CDR3 bases are TGTGCCAGCAGATACGGGGGGTGCACCTACGAGCAGTACGTC. It is translated as CASRYGGCTYEQYV.

This chain's CDR3 is CASSLAGGGSTNEKLFF. In DNA, the CDR3 is TGCGCCAGCAGCTTGGCCGGTGGAGGAAGTACTAATGAAAAACTGTTTTTT. The chain carries TRBV5-1 and TRBJ1-4; unclear D gene. Trimming stripped 0 bases from V and 2 bases from J, with 14 bases between. Germline loops: CDR1 SGHRS, CDR2 YFSETQ. The CDR3 extends over 17 amino acids.

The V gene is TRBV14, the J gene TRBJ2-1, with 13 bases fitting TRBD2. From germline, CDR1 is SGHDN and CDR2 FVKESK. The V segment lost 4 bases and the J segment 15 bases; nucleotides outside the gene matches: 12. The CDR3 has 15 residues. The DNA of the CDR3 is TGTGCCAGCAGCCTCACAGGGACTAGCGGGGTAAGGGTGTTCTTC. Protein product: CASSLTGTSGVRVFF.